The 14 T cell receptor beta chains below come from one sample, sequenced in a study of beta chain features in type 1 diabetes. Antigens of these TCRs are unknown. Study-wide points: Across all four CD4+ subsets, people with type 1 diabetes showed modestly shorter TCRB CDR3s.

Investigators reverse transcribed all isolated RNA, so they sequenced expressed TCRB transcripts. Generated by immunoSEQ multiplex PCR, the TCRdb table keeps only in-frame clones and is missing some. The data contain almost 350,000 clones, roughly 9% of them singletons. Sequences were obtained from central memory CD4+ T cells from blood. The receptors derive from a man aged 25 to 40 with type 1 diabetes.

V and J are TRBV5-6 and TRBJ1-6; the D gene is possibly TRBD1 (5 bases). V lost 3 bases, J lost 0 bases, and 16 bases lay in between. The CDR3 has 18 residues. The germline gives CDR1 SGHDT, CDR2 YYEEEE. The CDR3 is CASSWGRDASSYNSPLHF. The CDR3 DNA reads as TGTGCCAGCAGCTGGGGAAGGGACGCGAGCTCCTATAATTCACCCCTCCACTTT.

This clone came up a few times. The chain joins TRBV5-5 to TRBJ2-6, with D uncertain. V lost 0 bases, J lost 0 bases, and 7 bases lay in between. There are 16 residues in the CDR3. The V gene's germline CDR1 is SGHKS and CDR2 YYEKEE (reference sequence). Here the CDR3 DNA reads TGTGCCAGCAGCTTGGGACGGAACTCTGGGGCCAACGTCCTGACTTTC. Amino acid sequence: CASSLGRNSGANVLTF.

This chain uses TRBV19 with TRBJ2-1; D remains unclear. Germline V gives CDR1 LNHDA, CDR2 SQIVND (reference sequence). There are 12 residues in the CDR3. Trimming left V 6 bases short and J 4 bases short, with 7 bases between. Here the CDR3 reads CASSPGYNEQFF. CDR3 sequence (DNA): TGTGCCAGTAGCCCCGGTTACAATGAGCAGTTCTTC.

In this sample, this clone turned up many times. The V and J genes are TRBV28 and TRBJ2-6; D is ambiguous. Germline assignment: CDR1 MDHEN and CDR2 SYDVKM. Trimming cost V 7 bases and J 0 bases, with 1 base left between them. This CDR3 comprises 12 residues. CDR3 residues: CASTSGANVLTF. CDR3 nucleotides: TGTGCCAGCACCTCTGGGGCCAACGTCCTGACTTTC.

This clone appeared a few times. This chain uses TRBV13 with TRBJ2-1; D possibly corresponds to TRBD1 (5 bases). The germline CDR1 and CDR2 sequences are PRHDT and FYEKMQ (reference sequence). V lost 5 bases and J lost 1, with 12 bases in between. This CDR3 is 15 amino acids long. CDR3 in DNA: TGTGCCAGCAGCCTCAGGGCGGCATCCTACAATGAGCAGTTCTTC. Residues: CASSLRAASYNEQFF.

The J gene is TRBJ1-4, the V gene TRBV4-3, with D possibly being TRBD1 (5 bases). V was cut by 1 base and J by 6 bases, with 15 bases left in between. Germline assignment: CDR1 LGHNA and CDR2 YSLEER. The CDR3 sequence is 16 residues long. The CDR3 loop is CASSQALPGGHEKLFF. As DNA, the CDR3 is TGCGCCAGCAGCCAAGCTCTTCCTGGGGGACATGAAAAACTGTTTTTT.

This clone has a handful of counts. This chain links TRBV7-9 with TRBJ1-2; D unclear. The ends were cut back, 1 base at V and 0 bases at J, with 18 bases in the middle. Per the germline V gene, CDR1 is SEHNR and CDR2 is FQNEAQ (reference sequence). This CDR3 has 18 amino acids. CDR3 DNA sequence: TGTGCCAGCAGCTTAGTTCCCAACGGGCCGCTCTCTAACTATGGCTACACCTTC. Translated, it gives CASSLVPNGPLSNYGYTF.

The chain joins TRBV7-2 to TRBJ2-7; 10 nucleotides match TRBD1. J gave up 7 bases and V 3 bases, and 9 bases lay outside the gene matches. CDR1 and CDR2 (germline): SGHTA, FQGNSA. This CDR3 has 15 residues. CDR3 sequence: CASSLTGTGAGEQYF. For the CDR3, the DNA is TGTGCCAGCAGCTTGACCGGGACAGGGGCTGGTGAGCAGTACTTC.

This clone showed up just a few times. This chain uses TRBV7-8 with TRBJ2-1; possibly TRBD1 for D (7 bases). Germline V gene lookup returns CDR1 SGHVS and CDR2 FQNEAQ. The CDR3 is made up of 15 amino acids. V was clipped by 5 bases and J by 10 bases, with 21 bases between them. CDR3 sequence: CASSPVADRRGEQFF. The CDR3 DNA is TGTGCCAGCAGCCCGGTTGCGGACAGGCGGGGCGAGCAGTTCTTC.

This chain joins TRBV9 and TRBJ2-3; TRBD2 aligns across 9 bases. CDR1 and CDR2 from the germline V gene are SGDLS and YYNGEE. This CDR3 comprises 17 residues. Germline trimming cut 1 base from V and 2 bases from J; bases unmatched to any gene: 8. CDR3 in amino acids: CASSVSPLAGSTDTQYF. CDR3 nucleotide sequence: TGTGCCAGCAGCGTATCCCCCCTAGCGGGGTCCACAGATACGCAGTATTTT. Full variable domain (outside the CDR3, taken from reference TRBV9 and TRBJ2-3): DSGVTQTPKHLITATGQRVTLRCSPRSGDLSVYWYQQSLDQGLQFLIQYYNGEERAKGNILERFSAQQFPDLHSELNLSSLELGDSALYFCASSVSPLAGSTDTQYFGPGTRLTVL.

This clone was observed a few times. This CDR3 is CASSIDQTTDALELFF. The CDR3 bases are TGTGCCAGTAGTATAGATCAGACGACAGACGCGCTGGAGCTGTTTTTT. The chain employs TRBV19 and TRBJ2-2; a possible D gene is TRBD1 (5 bases). The germline gives CDR1 LNHDA, CDR2 SQIVND (reference sequence). The V and J ends lost 0 bases and 10 bases respectively, with 18 bases between them. The CDR3 length is 16 residues.

This clone occurred a few times. The V gene is TRBV7-2, the J gene TRBJ2-3, with a weak D call TRBD2 (6 bases). There are 17 residues in the CDR3. V was pared by 2 bases and J by 2 bases, with 17 bases between. Germline CDR1 is SGHTA and CDR2 is FQGNSA. CDR3 in amino acids: CASSLTAPGLPTDTQYF. The CDR3 coding sequence is TGTGCCAGCAGCTTAACGGCGCCGGGACTCCCCACAGATACGCAGTATTTT.

The chain uses TRBV5-1 and TRBJ2-4; D could derive from TRBD1 or TRBD2 (5 bases each). Germline CDR1 and CDR2: SGHRS and YFSETQ. V was shortened by 1 base and J by 5 bases, with 16 bases between the two germline ends. CDR3 size: 16 residues. The CDR3 DNA reads TGCGCCAGCAGCTTGAGGGACCTTCTAGGACAAAACATTCAGTACTTC. Encoded protein: CASSLRDLLGQNIQYF.

This sequence joins TRBV27 and TRBJ2-3; D is undetermined. The length of the CDR3 is 13 residues. Per the germline V gene, CDR1 is MNHEY and CDR2 is SMNVEV (reference sequence). Trimming pared 4 bases from V and 7 bases from J, leaving 12 bases between. The CDR3 coding sequence is TGTGCCAGCAGTTCCCATCCACAATATACGCAGTATTTT. Its translation is CASSSHPQYTQYF.